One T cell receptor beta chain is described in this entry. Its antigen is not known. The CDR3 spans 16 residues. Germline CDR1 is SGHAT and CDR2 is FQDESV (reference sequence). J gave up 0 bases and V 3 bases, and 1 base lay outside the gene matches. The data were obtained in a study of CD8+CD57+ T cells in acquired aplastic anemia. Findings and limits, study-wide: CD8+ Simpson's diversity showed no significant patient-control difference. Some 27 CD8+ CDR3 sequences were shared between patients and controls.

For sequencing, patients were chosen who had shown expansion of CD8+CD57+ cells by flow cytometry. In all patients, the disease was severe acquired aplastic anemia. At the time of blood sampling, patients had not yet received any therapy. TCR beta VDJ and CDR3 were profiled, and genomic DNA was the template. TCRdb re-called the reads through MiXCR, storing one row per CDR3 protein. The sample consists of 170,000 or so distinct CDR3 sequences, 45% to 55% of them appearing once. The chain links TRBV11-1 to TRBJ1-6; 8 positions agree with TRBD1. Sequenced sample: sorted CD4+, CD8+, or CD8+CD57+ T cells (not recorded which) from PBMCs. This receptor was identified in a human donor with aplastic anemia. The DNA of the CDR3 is TGTGCCAGCAGCTTGGACAGGGACTCCTATAATTCACCCCTCCACTTT. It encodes CASSLDRDSYNSPLHF.